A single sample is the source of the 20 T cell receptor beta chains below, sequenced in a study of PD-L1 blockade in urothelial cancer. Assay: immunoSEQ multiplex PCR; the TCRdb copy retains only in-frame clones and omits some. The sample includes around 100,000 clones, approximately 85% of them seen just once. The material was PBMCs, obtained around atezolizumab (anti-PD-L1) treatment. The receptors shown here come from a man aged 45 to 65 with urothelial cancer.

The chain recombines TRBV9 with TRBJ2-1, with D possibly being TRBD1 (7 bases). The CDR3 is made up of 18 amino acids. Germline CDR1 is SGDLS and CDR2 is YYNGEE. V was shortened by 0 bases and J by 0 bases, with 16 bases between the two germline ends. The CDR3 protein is CASSVGGDSRSSYNEQFF. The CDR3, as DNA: TGTGCCAGCAGCGTAGGGGGGGACAGCAGGAGCTCCTACAATGAGCAGTTCTTC.

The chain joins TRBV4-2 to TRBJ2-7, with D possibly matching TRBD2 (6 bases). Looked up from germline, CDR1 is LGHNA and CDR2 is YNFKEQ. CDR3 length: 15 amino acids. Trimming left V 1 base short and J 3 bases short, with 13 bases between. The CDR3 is CASSQGRDGNYEQYF. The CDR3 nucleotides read TGTGCCAGCAGCCAAGGGCGGGACGGGAACTACGAGCAGTACTTC.

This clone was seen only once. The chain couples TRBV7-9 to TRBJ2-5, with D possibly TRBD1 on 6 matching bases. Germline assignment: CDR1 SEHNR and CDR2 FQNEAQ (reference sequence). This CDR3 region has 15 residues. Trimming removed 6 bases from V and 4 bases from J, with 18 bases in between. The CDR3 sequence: CASSQITGFGETQYF. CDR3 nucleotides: TGTGCCAGCAGTCAAATCACAGGGTTTGGAGAGACCCAGTACTTC.

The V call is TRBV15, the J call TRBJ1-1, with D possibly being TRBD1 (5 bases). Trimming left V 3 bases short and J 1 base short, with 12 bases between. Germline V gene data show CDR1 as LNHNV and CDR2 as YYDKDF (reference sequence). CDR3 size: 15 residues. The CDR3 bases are TGTGCCACCAGCAGCTGGAGGGGTGCGAACACTGAAGCTTTCTTT. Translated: CATSSWRGANTEAFF.

In DNA, the CDR3 is TGTGCCAGCAGCTTACTGTACCAAGAGACCCAGTACTTC. Protein: CASSLLYQETQYF. V and J are TRBV7-9 and TRBJ2-5; D gene ambiguous. The CDR3 extends over 13 amino acids. Germline V gene lookup returns CDR1 SEHNR and CDR2 FQNEAQ (reference sequence). V was clipped by 2 bases and J by 0 bases, with 4 bases between them.

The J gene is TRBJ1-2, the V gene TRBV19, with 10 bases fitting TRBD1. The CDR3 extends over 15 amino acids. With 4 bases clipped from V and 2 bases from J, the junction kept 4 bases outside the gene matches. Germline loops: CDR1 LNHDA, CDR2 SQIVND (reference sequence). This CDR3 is CASSKGTGVNYGYTF. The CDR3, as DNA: TGTGCCAGTAGTAAAGGGACAGGGGTCAACTATGGCTACACCTTC.

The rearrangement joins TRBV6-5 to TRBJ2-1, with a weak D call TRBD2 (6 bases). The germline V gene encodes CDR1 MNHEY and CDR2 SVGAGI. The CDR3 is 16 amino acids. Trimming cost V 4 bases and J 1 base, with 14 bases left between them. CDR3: CASSSRETHSYNEQFF. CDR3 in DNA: TGTGCCAGCAGTTCCCGGGAGACACATTCCTACAATGAGCAGTTCTTC.

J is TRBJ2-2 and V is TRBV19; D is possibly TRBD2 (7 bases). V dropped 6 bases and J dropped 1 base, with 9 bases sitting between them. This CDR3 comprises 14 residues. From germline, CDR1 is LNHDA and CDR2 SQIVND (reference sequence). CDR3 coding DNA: TGTGCCAGTAGAGCGGGACAGAACACCGGGGAGCTGTTTTTT. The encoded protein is CASRAGQNTGELFF.

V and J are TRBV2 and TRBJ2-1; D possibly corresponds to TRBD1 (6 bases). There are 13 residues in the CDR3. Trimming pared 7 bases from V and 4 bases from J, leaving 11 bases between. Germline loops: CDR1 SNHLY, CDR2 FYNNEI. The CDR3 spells CASMRQDYNEQFF. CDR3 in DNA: TGTGCCAGCATGAGACAGGATTACAATGAGCAGTTCTTC. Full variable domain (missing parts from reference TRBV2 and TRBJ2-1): EPEVTQTPSHQVTQMGQEVILRCVPISNHLYFYWYRQILGQKVEFLVSFYNNEISEKSEIFDDQFSVERPDGSNFTLKIRSTKLEDSAMYFCASMRQDYNEQFFGPGTRLTVL.

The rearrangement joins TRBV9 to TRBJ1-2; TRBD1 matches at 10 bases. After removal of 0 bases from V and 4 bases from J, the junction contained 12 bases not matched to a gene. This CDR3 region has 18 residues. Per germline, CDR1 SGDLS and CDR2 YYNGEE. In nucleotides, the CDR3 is TGTGCCAGCAGCGTAGGGGACGCGACAGGGGGCGCAATCTATGGCTACACCTTC. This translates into CASSVGDATGGAIYGYTF.

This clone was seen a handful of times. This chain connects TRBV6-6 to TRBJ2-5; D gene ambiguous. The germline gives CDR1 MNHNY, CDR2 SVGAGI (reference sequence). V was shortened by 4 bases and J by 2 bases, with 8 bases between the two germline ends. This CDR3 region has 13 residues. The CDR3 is CASSLTEQETQYF. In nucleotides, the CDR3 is TGTGCCAGCAGTTTGACGGAGCAAGAGACCCAGTACTTC.

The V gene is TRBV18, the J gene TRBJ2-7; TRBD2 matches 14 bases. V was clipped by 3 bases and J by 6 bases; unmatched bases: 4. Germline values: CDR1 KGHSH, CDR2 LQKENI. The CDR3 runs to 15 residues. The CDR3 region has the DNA TGTGCCAGCTCACCTGGACTAGCGGGAGGAGGCGAGCAGTACTTC. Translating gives CASSPGLAGGGEQYF. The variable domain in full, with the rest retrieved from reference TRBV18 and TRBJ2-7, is NAGVMQNPRHLVRRRGQEARLRCSPMKGHSHVYWYRQLPEEGLKFMVYLQKENIIDESGMPKERFSAEFPKEGPSILRIQQVVRGDSAAYFCASSPGLAGGGEQYFGPGTRLTVT.

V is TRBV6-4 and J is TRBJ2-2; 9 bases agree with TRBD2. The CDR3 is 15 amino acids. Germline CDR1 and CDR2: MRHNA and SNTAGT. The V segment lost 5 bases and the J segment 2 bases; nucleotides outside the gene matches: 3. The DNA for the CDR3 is TGTGCCAGCAGTCGACTAGCGGACAACACCGGGGAGCTGTTTTTT. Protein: CASSRLADNTGELFF.

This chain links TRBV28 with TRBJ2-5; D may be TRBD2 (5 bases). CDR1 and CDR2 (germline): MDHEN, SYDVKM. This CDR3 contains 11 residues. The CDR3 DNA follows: TGTGCTTCCCGGGAACAAGAGACCCAGTACTTC. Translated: CASREQETQYF. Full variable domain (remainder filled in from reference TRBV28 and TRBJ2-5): DVKVTQSSRYLVKRTGEKVFLECVQDMDHENMFWYRQDPGLGLRLIYFSYDVKMKEKGDIPEGYSVSREKKERFSLILESASTNQTSMYLCASREQETQYFGPGTRLLVL.

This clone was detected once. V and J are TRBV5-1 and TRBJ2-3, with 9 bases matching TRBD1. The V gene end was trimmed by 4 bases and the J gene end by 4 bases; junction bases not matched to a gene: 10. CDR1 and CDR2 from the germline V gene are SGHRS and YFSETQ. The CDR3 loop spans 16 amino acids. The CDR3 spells CASSKRTGEVADTQYF. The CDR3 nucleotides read TGCGCCAGCAGCAAGCGGACAGGGGAGGTCGCAGATACGCAGTATTTT.

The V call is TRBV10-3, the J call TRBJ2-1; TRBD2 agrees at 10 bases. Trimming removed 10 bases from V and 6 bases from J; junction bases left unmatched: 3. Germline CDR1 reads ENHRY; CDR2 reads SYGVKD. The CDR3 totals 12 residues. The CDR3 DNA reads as TGTGCCACGGGACTAGCGCCCAATGAGCAGTTCTTC. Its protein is CATGLAPNEQFF.

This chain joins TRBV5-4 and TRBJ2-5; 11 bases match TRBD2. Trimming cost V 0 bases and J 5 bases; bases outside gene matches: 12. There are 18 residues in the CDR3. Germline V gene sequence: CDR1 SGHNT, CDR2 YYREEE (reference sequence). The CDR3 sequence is CASSLESPLAGGGETQYF. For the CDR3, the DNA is TGTGCCAGCAGCTTGGAATCCCCGCTAGCGGGAGGTGGGGAGACCCAGTACTTC.

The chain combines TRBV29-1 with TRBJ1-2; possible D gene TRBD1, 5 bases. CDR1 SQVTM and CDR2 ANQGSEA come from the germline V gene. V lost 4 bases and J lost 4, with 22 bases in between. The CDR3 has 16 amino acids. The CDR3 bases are TGCAGCGTTGTATTAGAAGGAGGGGAATCCTTCTATGGCTACACCTTC. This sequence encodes CSVVLEGGESFYGYTF.

CDR3 coding DNA: TGTGCCAGCAGCTTAGCAGGGACTAGCGCAGGCACGCAGTATTTT. Protein sequence: CASSLAGTSAGTQYF. This chain links TRBV11-3 with TRBJ2-3; 10 bases fit TRBD2. Germline CDR1 and CDR2: SGHNT and YENEEA. V shed 1 base and J 9 bases; nucleotides not matched to a gene: 7. This CDR3 region has 15 residues.

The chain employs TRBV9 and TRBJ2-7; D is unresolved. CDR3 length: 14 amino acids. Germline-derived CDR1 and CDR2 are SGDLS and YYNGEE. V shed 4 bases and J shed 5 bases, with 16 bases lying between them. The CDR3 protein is CASSLTSVLNEQYF. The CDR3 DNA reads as TGTGCCAGCAGCCTTACTTCGGTGTTAAACGAGCAGTACTTC.